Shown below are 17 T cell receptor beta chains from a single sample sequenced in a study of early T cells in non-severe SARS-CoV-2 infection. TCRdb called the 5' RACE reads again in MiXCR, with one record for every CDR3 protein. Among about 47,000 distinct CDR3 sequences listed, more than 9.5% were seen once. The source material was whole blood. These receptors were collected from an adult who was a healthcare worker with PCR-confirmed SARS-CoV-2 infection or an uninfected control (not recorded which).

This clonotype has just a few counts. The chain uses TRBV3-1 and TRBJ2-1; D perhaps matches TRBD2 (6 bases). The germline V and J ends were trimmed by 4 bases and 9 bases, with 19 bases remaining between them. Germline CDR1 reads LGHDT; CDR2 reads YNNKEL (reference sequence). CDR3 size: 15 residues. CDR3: CASSPHVAAGGEQFF. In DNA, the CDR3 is TGTGCCAGCAGCCCGCATGTAGCGGCCGGCGGTGAGCAGTTCTTC.

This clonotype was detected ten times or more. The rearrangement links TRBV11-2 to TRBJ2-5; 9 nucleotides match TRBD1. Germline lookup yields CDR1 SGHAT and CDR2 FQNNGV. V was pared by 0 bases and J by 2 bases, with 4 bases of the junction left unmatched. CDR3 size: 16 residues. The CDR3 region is CASSLDWDRVQETQYF. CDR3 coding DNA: TGTGCCAGCAGCTTAGATTGGGACAGGGTACAAGAGACCCAGTACTTC. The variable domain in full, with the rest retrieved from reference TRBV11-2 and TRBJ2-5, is EAGVAQSPRYKIIEKRQSVAFWCNPISGHATLYWYQQILGQGPKLLIQFQNNGVVDDSQLPKDRFSAERLKGVDSTLKIQPAKLEDSAVYLCASSLDWDRVQETQYFGPGTRLLVL.

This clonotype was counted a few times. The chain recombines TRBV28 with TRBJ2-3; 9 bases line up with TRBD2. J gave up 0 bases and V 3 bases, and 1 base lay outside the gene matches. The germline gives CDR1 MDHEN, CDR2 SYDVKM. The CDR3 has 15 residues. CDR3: CASSFTSGSTDTQYF. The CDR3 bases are TGTGCCAGCAGTTTTACTAGCGGGAGCACAGATACGCAGTATTTT.

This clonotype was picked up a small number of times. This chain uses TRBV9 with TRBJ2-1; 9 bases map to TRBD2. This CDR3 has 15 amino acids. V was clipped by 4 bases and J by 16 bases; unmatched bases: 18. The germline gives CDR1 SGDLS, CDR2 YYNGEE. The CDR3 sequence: CASSQRLAERAPLFF. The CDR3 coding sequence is TGTGCCAGCAGCCAGAGACTAGCGGAGCGAGCCCCCCTCTTCTTC.

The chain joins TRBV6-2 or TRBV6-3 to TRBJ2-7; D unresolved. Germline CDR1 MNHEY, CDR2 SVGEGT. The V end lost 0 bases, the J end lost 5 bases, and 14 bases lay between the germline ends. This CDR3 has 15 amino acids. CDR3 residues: CASSYSRAIPDEQYF. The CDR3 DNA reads TGTGCCAGCAGTTACTCGAGAGCTATACCCGACGAGCAGTACTTC.

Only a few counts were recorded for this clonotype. The CDR3: CSVENPLAGTRGEQFF. The CDR3 DNA sequence: TGCAGCGTTGAAAACCCGCTAGCGGGGACCCGGGGTGAGCAGTTCTTC. This rearrangement joins TRBV29-1 to TRBJ2-1; 9 nucleotides match TRBD2. The CDR3 sequence is 16 residues long. Trimming at V came to 2 bases and at J to 9 bases, leaving 14 bases not matched to a gene. Per the germline V gene, CDR1 is SQVTM and CDR2 is ANQGSEA.

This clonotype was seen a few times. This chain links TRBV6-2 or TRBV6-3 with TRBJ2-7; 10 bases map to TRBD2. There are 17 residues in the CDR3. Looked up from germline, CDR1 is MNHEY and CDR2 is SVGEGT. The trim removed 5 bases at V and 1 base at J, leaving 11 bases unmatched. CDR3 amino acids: CASSRTSGRVGSYEQYF. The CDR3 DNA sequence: TGTGCCAGCAGTCGGACTAGCGGACGAGTTGGGTCCTACGAGCAGTACTTC.

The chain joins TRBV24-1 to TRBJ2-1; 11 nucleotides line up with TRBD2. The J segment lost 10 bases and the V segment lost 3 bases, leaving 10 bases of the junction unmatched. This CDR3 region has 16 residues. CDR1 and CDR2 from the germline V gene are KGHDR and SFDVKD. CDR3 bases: TGTGCCACCAGTGATCAGACTAGCGGGGCTTCTGTGGAGCAGTTCTTC. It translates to CATSDQTSGASVEQFF.

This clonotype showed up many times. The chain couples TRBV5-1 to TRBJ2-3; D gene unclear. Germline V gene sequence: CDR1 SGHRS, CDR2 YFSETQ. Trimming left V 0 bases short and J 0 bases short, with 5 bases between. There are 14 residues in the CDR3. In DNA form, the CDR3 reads TGCGCCAGCAGCTTGGGGACGAGCACAGATACGCAGTATTTT. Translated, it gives CASSLGTSTDTQYF.

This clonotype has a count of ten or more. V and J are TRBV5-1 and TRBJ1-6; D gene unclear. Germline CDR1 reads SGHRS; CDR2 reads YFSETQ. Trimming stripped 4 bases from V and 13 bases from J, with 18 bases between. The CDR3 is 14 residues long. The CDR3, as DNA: TGCGCCAGCAGCCGCGGGTACACCCAAGGTCCCCTCCACTTT. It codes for CASSRGYTQGPLHF.

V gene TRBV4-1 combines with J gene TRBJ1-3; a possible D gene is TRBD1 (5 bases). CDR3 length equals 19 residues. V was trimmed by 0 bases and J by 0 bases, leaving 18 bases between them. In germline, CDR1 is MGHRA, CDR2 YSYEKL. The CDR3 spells CASSQEPGDSDSSGNTIYF. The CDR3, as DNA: TGCGCCAGCAGCCAAGAGCCCGGGGACTCCGATTCCTCTGGAAACACCATATATTTT.

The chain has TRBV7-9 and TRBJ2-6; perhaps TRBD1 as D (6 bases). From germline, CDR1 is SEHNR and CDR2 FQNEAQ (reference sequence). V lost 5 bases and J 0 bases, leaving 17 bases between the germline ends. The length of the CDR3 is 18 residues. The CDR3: CASSLPRGHNSGANVLTF. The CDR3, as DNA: TGTGCCAGCAGCCTCCCCCGGGGACATAACTCTGGGGCCAACGTCCTGACTTTC.

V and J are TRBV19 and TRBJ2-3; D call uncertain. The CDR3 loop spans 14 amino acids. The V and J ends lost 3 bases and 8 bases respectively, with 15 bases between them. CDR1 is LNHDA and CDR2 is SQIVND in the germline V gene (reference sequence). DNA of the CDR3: TGTGCCAGTAGTATGAATCGCATGGCACCTACGCAGTATTTT. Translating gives CASSMNRMAPTQYF.

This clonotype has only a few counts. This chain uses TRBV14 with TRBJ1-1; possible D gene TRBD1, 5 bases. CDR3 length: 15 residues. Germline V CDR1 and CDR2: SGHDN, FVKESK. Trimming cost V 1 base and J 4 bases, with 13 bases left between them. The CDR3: CASSQVPMTATEAFF. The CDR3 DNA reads TGTGCCAGCAGCCAAGTTCCAATGACAGCCACTGAAGCTTTCTTT.

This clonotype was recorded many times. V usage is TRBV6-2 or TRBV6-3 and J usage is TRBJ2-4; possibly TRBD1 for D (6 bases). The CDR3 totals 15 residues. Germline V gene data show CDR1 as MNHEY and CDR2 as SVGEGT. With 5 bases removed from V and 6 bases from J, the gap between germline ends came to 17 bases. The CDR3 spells CASSDSGQFRNIQYF. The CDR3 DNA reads TGTGCCAGCAGTGATTCTGGACAGTTTCGAAACATTCAGTACTTC.

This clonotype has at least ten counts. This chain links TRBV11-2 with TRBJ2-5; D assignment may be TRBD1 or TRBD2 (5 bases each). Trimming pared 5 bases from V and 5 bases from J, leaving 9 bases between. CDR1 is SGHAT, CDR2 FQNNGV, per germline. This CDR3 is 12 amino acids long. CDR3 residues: CASSRDAETQYF. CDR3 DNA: TGTGCCAGCAGCCGGGACGCGGAGACCCAGTACTTC.

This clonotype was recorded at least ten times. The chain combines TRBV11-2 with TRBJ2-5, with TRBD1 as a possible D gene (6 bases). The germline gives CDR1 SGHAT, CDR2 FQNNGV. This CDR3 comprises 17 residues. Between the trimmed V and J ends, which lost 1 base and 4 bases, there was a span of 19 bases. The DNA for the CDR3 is TGTGCCAGCAGCTTAGCACCGGCAACAGGGTCTCGAGAGACCCAGTACTTC. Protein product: CASSLAPATGSRETQYF.